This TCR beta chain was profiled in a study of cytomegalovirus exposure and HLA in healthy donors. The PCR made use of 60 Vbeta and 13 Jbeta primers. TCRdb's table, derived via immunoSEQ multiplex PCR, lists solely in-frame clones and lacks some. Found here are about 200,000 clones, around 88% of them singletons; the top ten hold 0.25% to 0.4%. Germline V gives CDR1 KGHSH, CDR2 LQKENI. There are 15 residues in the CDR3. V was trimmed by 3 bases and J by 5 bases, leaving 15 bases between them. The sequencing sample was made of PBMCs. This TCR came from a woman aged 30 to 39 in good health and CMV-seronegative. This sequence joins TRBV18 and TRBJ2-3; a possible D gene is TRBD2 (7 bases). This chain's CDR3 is CASSPRGGAGDTQYF. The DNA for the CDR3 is TGTGCCAGCTCACCTAGAGGGGGGGCCGGAGATACGCAGTATTTT. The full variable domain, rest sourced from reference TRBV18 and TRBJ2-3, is NAGVMQNPRHLVRRRGQEARLRCSPMKGHSHVYWYRQLPEEGLKFMVYLQKENIIDESGMPKERFSAEFPKEGPSILRIQQVVRGDSAAYFCASSPRGGAGDTQYFGPGTRLTVL.